Sequencing of this TCR beta chain was carried out in a study of T cell responses to AZD1222 COVID-19 vaccine. Study conclusions and caveats: Donors were mostly white British, more females; clonal diversity possibly underestimated.

Turning to this clone: No antigen is known for it. Other nucleotide sequences from this sample produce the same CDR3.

Produced via immunoSEQ multiplex PCR; TCRdb's table is partial and in-frame only. This sample has under 150,000 clones; roughly 93% occur once, and the top ten carry around 1.8%. Investigators merged groups given second doses at roughly 4 or roughly 12 weeks. The CDR3 is 14 residues long. V was pared by 3 bases and J by 6 bases, with 4 bases of the junction left unmatched. Germline assignment: CDR1 SEHNR and CDR2 FQNEAQ (reference sequence). The sequence was obtained from an adult who received the AZD1222 COVID-19 vaccine. The sequences come from peripheral blood, collected 28 days after the second AZD1222 dose. The J gene is TRBJ2-3, the V gene TRBV7-9; 9 bases are a match to TRBD1. CDR3 nucleotides: TGTGCCAGCAGCTTTGGACAGGGGCGTGATACGCAGTATTTT. This encodes CASSFGQGRDTQYF.